This entry lists 11 T cell receptor beta chains sequenced from one sample in a study of CD8 T cells in ankylosing spondylitis. The antigens of these receptors remain unknown. TCRdb re-analysed the 5' RACE reads in MiXCR, keeping a single row per CDR3 protein. This table holds about 700,000 distinct CDR3 sequences, about 20% found once. Whole-study results and caveats: For ankylosing spondylitis blood, a TCR beta motif of under 10 highly homologous variants appeared characteristic.

Sequencing input: blood, either unsorted or a sorted T cell fraction (not recorded which). Source of these receptors: a male donor with ankylosing spondylitis.

The table lists this clonotype with many counts. The V gene is TRBV4-1, the J gene TRBJ2-2, with D possibly matching TRBD2 (6 bases). Germline CDR1 reads MGHRA; CDR2 reads YSYEKL. The CDR3 has 14 amino acids. Trimming cost V 4 bases and J 0 bases, with 6 bases left between them. Here the CDR3 DNA reads TGCGCCAGCAGCCGGGGGGCGAACACCGGGGAGCTGTTTTTT. Translating gives CASSRGANTGELFF.

This chain uses TRBV19 with TRBJ1-5; D remains unclear. Germline CDR1 and CDR2: LNHDA and SQIVND (reference sequence). V was clipped by 2 bases and J by 4 bases, with 9 bases between them. The CDR3 covers 14 residues. DNA for the CDR3: TGTGCCAGTAGTATAAGCCAGACGAATCAGCCCCAGCATTTT. It specifies CASSISQTNQPQHF. Together with reference TRBV19 and TRBJ1-5, the CDR3 gives the full variable domain: DGGITQSPKYLFRKEGQNVTLSCEQNLNHDAMYWYRQDPGQGLRLIYYSQIVNDFQKGDIAEGYSVSREKKESFPLTVTSAQKNPTAFYLCASSISQTNQPQHFGDGTRLSIL.

This chain connects TRBV12-3 or TRBV12-4 to TRBJ1-1; 9 bases are a match to TRBD1. The CDR3 sequence is 16 residues long. V gave up 7 bases and J gave up 5 bases; unmatched junction bases: 14. CDR3 residues: CASTSGGTGRRTEAFF. The CDR3 DNA reads TGTGCCAGCACCTCAGGGGGGACAGGGCGACGGACTGAAGCTTTCTTT.

This chain uses TRBV2 with TRBJ1-2; D gene uncertain. V dropped 7 bases and J dropped 6 bases, with 15 bases sitting between them. Germline V gives CDR1 SNHLY, CDR2 FYNNEI. The CDR3 has 13 residues. CDR3 region: CASTVSWQNGYTF. In DNA form, the CDR3 reads TGTGCCAGCACGGTATCTTGGCAGAATGGCTACACCTTC.

V and J are TRBV20-1 and TRBJ1-2; TRBD1 agrees at 9 bases. The junction had 7 bases not matched to a gene; V was cut back by 2 bases and J by 0 bases. Germline CDR1 and CDR2: DFQATT and SNEGSKA (reference sequence). CDR3 size: 16 residues. CDR3 loop: CSARHPHRGPNYGYTF. The CDR3 nucleotides are TGCAGTGCTAGACACCCACACAGGGGGCCTAACTATGGCTACACCTTC.

This clonotype was counted only a few times. The chain uses TRBV29-1 and TRBJ1-1; no firm D call. Trimming took off 6 bases at V and 1 base at J, with 9 bases between the two ends. The CDR3 is made up of 12 amino acids. Germline CDR1 is SQVTM and CDR2 is ANQGSEA. The CDR3 sequence is CSVAGRNTEAFF. CDR3 nucleotide sequence: TGCAGCGTAGCCGGGAGGAACACTGAAGCTTTCTTT.

CDR3 amino acids: CASSQQGEEQYF. The CDR3 coding sequence is TGTGCCAGCAGCCAACAGGGGGAAGAGCAGTACTTC. The chain recombines TRBV11-3 with TRBJ2-7; 8 bases fit TRBD1. The CDR3 has 12 amino acids. Per the germline V gene, CDR1 is SGHNT and CDR2 is YENEEA. Unmatched junction bases numbered 4, after V lost 5 bases and J lost 7 bases.

CDR3 DNA: TGCGCCAGCAGCTTCCTGGAGGCAGGGGTCACCGGTGATACGCAGTATTTT. Translation: CASSFLEAGVTGDTQYF. The chain employs TRBV5-1 and TRBJ2-3, with D tentatively TRBD1 (6 bases). Germline CDR1 SGHRS, CDR2 YFSETQ. This CDR3 is 17 amino acids long. V was trimmed by 2 bases and J by 6 bases, leaving 22 bases between them.

This clonotype has more than one count but fewer than ten. This chain links TRBV4-1 with TRBJ1-2; tentatively, D is TRBD1 (5 bases). Trimming stripped 3 bases from V and 7 bases from J, with 15 bases between. This CDR3 spans 14 amino acids. Germline CDR1 is MGHRA and CDR2 is YSYEKL. CDR3: CASSQGTGRGGYTF. The CDR3 bases are TGCGCCAGCAGCCAGGGGACTGGGAGAGGTGGCTACACCTTC.

This sequence joins TRBV7-9 and TRBJ1-2, with D maybe TRBD1 (5 bases). The V end lost 5 bases, the J end lost 6 bases, and 19 bases lay between the germline ends. The CDR3 is made up of 15 amino acids. Germline V CDR1 and CDR2: SEHNR, FQNEAQ (reference sequence). CDR3 nucleotide sequence: TGTGCCAGCAGCACCAGCAATGGGGGGGTCCATGGCTACACCTTC. It is translated as CASSTSNGGVHGYTF.

This chain uses TRBV9 with TRBJ1-4, with D possibly being TRBD1 (5 bases). The CDR3 contains 14 residues. Trimming shortened V by 2 bases and J by 0 bases, and 5 bases separated the two germline ends. Germline V gives CDR1 SGDLS, CDR2 YYNGEE. CDR3 coding DNA: TGTGCCAGCAGCGTGACAGCAACTAATGAAAAACTGTTTTTT. It yields the protein CASSVTATNEKLFF. Together with reference TRBV9 and TRBJ1-4, the CDR3 gives the full variable domain: DSGVTQTPKHLITATGQRVTLRCSPRSGDLSVYWYQQSLDQGLQFLIQYYNGEERAKGNILERFSAQQFPDLHSELNLSSLELGDSALYFCASSVTATNEKLFFGSGTQLSVL.